The 24 T cell receptor beta chains listed next were all sequenced from one sample in a study of blood T cells in healthy people across ages. It was with a sample-barcoded 5' primer and a J-beta primer mix that a second PCR of about 6 to 12 cycles was run. TCRdb re-analysed the 5' RACE reads in MiXCR, keeping a single row per CDR3 protein. The sample yields over 950,000 distinct CDR3 sequences, more than 30% seen once. The sample comprised blood. The receptors were gathered from a man in his late teens or twenties in good health.

This clonotype was counted between two and nine times. The chain has TRBV20-1 and TRBJ1-5, with unresolved D. The V gene lost 6 bases and the J gene lost 1 base, with 10 bases spanning the gap. Germline-derived CDR1 and CDR2 are DFQATT and SNEGSKA (reference sequence). This CDR3 has 13 amino acids. The CDR3 reads CSAAGKSNQPQHF. Written as DNA, the CDR3 is TGCAGTGCAGCAGGAAAGAGCAATCAGCCCCAGCATTTT.

The gene calls are TRBV15 and TRBJ2-5; D is undetermined. V was cut by 0 bases and J by 11 bases, with 13 bases left in between. The CDR3 has 13 amino acids. CDR1 is LNHNV, CDR2 YYDKDF, per germline (reference sequence). This CDR3 reads CATSRDQNYKQYF. The CDR3 DNA sequence: TGTGCCACCAGCAGAGATCAGAACTACAAGCAGTACTTC.

The chain uses TRBV19 and TRBJ2-1, with D maybe TRBD2 (5 bases). CDR1 is LNHDA and CDR2 is SQIVND in the germline V gene (reference sequence). The V end was cut by 4 bases, the J end by 10 bases, with 8 bases between. The CDR3 is made up of 11 amino acids. Here the CDR3 reads CASSTGGEQFF. CDR3 nucleotides: TGTGCCAGTAGTACAGGAGGCGAGCAGTTCTTC.

In its sample, this clonotype was seen a few times. In nucleotides, the CDR3 is TGCAGTGCTACACGGGGGGTGGGCAATGAGCAGTTCTTC. Translation gives CSATRGVGNEQFF. The chain combines TRBV20-1 with TRBJ2-1; 7 bases are a match to TRBD2. This CDR3 is built from 13 residues. The trim removed 4 bases at V and 6 bases at J, leaving 6 bases unmatched. Per the germline V gene, CDR1 is DFQATT and CDR2 is SNEGSKA (reference sequence).

J is TRBJ1-1 and V is TRBV20-1; unclear D gene. The CDR3 has 15 residues. V was trimmed by 1 base and J by 1 base, leaving 13 bases between them. CDR1 DFQATT and CDR2 SNEGSKA come from the germline V gene (reference sequence). CDR3 sequence: CSARAPRAGNTEAFF. CDR3 nucleotide sequence: TGCAGTGCTAGAGCTCCTAGGGCGGGGAACACTGAAGCTTTCTTT.

The rearrangement joins TRBV5-1 to TRBJ2-1; weak D call: TRBD1 (6 bases). Germline CDR1 reads SGHRS; CDR2 reads YFSETQ. Trimming left V 3 bases short and J 8 bases short, with 15 bases between. CDR3 length equals 14 residues. Here the CDR3 reads CASSSRQELDEQFF. The CDR3 DNA sequence: TGCGCCAGCAGCTCCCGACAGGAACTGGATGAGCAGTTCTTC. Full variable domain (rest looked up from reference TRBV5-1 and TRBJ2-1): KAGVTQTPRYLIKTRGQQVTLSCSPISGHRSVSWYQQTPGQGLQFLFEYFSETQRNKGNFPGRFSGRQFSNSRSEMNVSTLELGDSALYLCASSSRQELDEQFFGPGTRLTVL.

The chain employs TRBV6-1 and TRBJ1-5; D gene uncertain. The CDR3 has 9 amino acids. CDR1 and CDR2 (germline): MNHNS, SASEGT. This CDR3 reads CAGEDPQHF. The DNA for the CDR3 is TGTGCTGGGGAGGATCCCCAGCATTTT.

This chain connects TRBV6-5 to TRBJ1-1; the D gene is possibly TRBD1 (5 bases). The CDR3 runs to 14 residues. The V end lost 7 bases, the J end lost 1 base, and 13 bases lay between the germline ends. Germline V gene lookup returns CDR1 MNHEY and CDR2 SVGAGI. CDR3 in DNA: TGTGCCAGCAACCCGGGACGGCGGAACACTGAAGCTTTCTTT. This gives the protein CASNPGRRNTEAFF.

This clonotype was counted at least ten times. The V and J genes are TRBV29-1 and TRBJ2-3; 11 nucleotides line up with TRBD2. Germline V gene lookup returns CDR1 SQVTM and CDR2 ANQGSEA. This CDR3 region has 15 residues. Trimming cost V 4 bases and J 1 base; bases outside gene matches: 4. The CDR3 sequence: CSVVLAGARTDTQYF. The CDR3 bases are TGCAGCGTTGTACTAGCGGGGGCTCGCACAGATACGCAGTATTTT.

The chain employs TRBV14 and TRBJ2-5; TRBD1 might be the D (5 bases). CDR1 and CDR2 (germline): SGHDN, FVKESK. V was shortened by 1 base and J by 2 bases, with 8 bases between the two germline ends. There are 14 residues in the CDR3. The CDR3 loop reads CASSQGGRQETQYF. CDR3 nucleotide sequence: TGTGCCAGCAGCCAAGGGGGCAGGCAAGAGACCCAGTACTTC.

The V gene is TRBV7-3, the J gene TRBJ2-7, with 10 bases fitting TRBD1. This CDR3 has 15 amino acids. Unmatched junction bases numbered 10, after V lost 4 bases and J lost 7 bases. Per germline, CDR1 SGHTA and CDR2 FQGTGA. CDR3 sequence reads: CASSSRGTGDNEQYF. CDR3 nucleotides: TGTGCCAGCAGCTCTAGGGGGACAGGGGACAATGAGCAGTACTTC. The whole variable domain, remainder taken from reference TRBV7-3 and TRBJ2-7, is GAGVSQTPSNKVTEKGKYVELRCDPISGHTALYWYRQSLGQGPEFLIYFQGTGAADDSGLPNDRFFAVRPEGSVSTLKIQRTERGDSAVYLCASSSRGTGDNEQYFGPGTRLTVT.

A few counts support this clonotype. The V and J genes are TRBV20-1 and TRBJ2-1, with a weak D call TRBD2 (5 bases). Trimming removed 7 bases at V and 0 bases at J, with 13 bases between. CDR3 length equals 14 residues. Germline V gene sequence: CDR1 DFQATT, CDR2 SNEGSKA (reference sequence). In DNA form, the CDR3 reads TGCAGTGTGACCGGGGTACCCTCCTACAATGAGCAGTTCTTC. Translated, it gives CSVTGVPSYNEQFF.

This clonotype was recorded many times. The chain carries TRBV4-2 and TRBJ2-7, with 7 bases lining up with TRBD2. Germline trimming cut 5 bases from V and 2 bases from J; bases unmatched to any gene: 12. The germline V gene has CDR1 LGHNA and CDR2 YNFKEQ. The CDR3 totals 16 residues. The CDR3 loop is CASSDLKRGTTYEQYF. In DNA form, the CDR3 reads TGTGCCAGCAGCGACTTGAAGCGGGGTACCACCTACGAGCAGTACTTC.

CDR3 sequence: CASSFRDRDVAKNIQYF. In DNA, the CDR3 is TGTGCCAGCAGTTTCCGGGACAGGGACGTAGCCAAAAACATTCAGTACTTC. J is TRBJ2-4 and V is TRBV2; 9 bases are shared with TRBD1. The V gene end was trimmed by 5 bases and the J gene end by 0 bases; junction bases not matched to a gene: 8. The germline gives CDR1 SNHLY, CDR2 FYNNEI. This CDR3 has 17 amino acids.

The chain employs TRBV7-9 and TRBJ2-1; 11 bases are shared with TRBD2. J lost 5 bases, V lost 5 bases, and 8 bases had no gene match. The CDR3 length is 16 residues. Germline V gene sequence: CDR1 SEHNR, CDR2 FQNEAQ (reference sequence). The DNA for the CDR3 is TGTGCCAGCAGCCCCCCGCCGGGACTAGCGGACAATGAGCAGTTCTTC. Encoded protein: CASSPPPGLADNEQFF.

About this clonotype: Relative to the germline gene, one junction end is altered; a read error may explain this. The rearrangement links TRBV3-1 to TRBJ1-6; 7 bases are a match to TRBD1. The CDR3 sequence is 17 residues long. CDR1 is LGHDT, CDR2 YNNKEL, per germline (reference sequence). This CDR3 is CASSQFLTDRASNPLHF. CDR3 DNA sequence: TGTGCAAGCAGCCAGTTTCTTACAGACAGGGCATCAAATCCCCTCCACTTT.

There are a few counts of this clonotype. The chain couples TRBV15 to TRBJ1-2; D might be TRBD1 (5 bases). CDR3 length equals 15 residues. V was cut by 5 bases and J by 2 bases, with 15 bases left in between. Germline CDR1 LNHNV, CDR2 YYDKDF (reference sequence). The CDR3 loop reads CATSPGGTPNYGYTF. DNA for the CDR3: TGTGCCACCAGCCCTGGCGGGACGCCAAACTATGGCTACACCTTC.

This clonotype came up many times. This sequence joins TRBV12-3 or TRBV12-4 and TRBJ1-5; D may be TRBD1 (5 bases). The CDR3 runs to 13 residues. Trimming removed 5 bases at V and 2 bases at J, with 7 bases between. Written as DNA, the CDR3 is TGTGCCAGCAGTGGGGGGGGCAATCAGCCCCAGCATTTT. Translating it yields CASSGGGNQPQHF.

The chain couples TRBV7-2 to TRBJ1-1; 7 nucleotides match TRBD1. Germline CDR1 reads SGHTA; CDR2 reads FQGNSA. The V segment lost 6 bases and the J segment 3 bases; nucleotides outside the gene matches: 7. CDR3 length: 14 amino acids. CDR3 sequence (DNA): TGTGCCAGCAGTCTAAACCAGGGGGACACTGAAGCTTTCTTT. It translates to CASSLNQGDTEAFF.

V and J are TRBV10-3 and TRBJ1-1; D perhaps matches TRBD1 (5 bases). V was clipped by 3 bases and J by 0 bases, with 17 bases between them. This CDR3 contains 17 residues. The germline CDR1 and CDR2 sequences are ENHRY and SYGVKD. The CDR3 DNA reads TGTGCCATCAGTGAAAGGGTCGAGGGGATTATGAACACTGAAGCTTTCTTT. Residues: CAISERVEGIMNTEAFF.

The rearrangement uses TRBV2 and TRBJ1-6; TRBD1 matches at 9 bases. The germline V gene encodes CDR1 SNHLY and CDR2 FYNNEI. V trimming: 8 bases; J trimming: 6 bases; junction bases outside the gene matches: 5. The CDR3 totals 14 residues. CDR3 coding DNA: TGTGCCAGCGCGAAGGACAGGGGTAATTCACCCCTCCACTTT. It encodes CASAKDRGNSPLHF.

This chain connects TRBV29-1 to TRBJ2-3; D is tentatively TRBD1 or TRBD2 (7 bases each). This CDR3 comprises 15 residues. Germline lookup yields CDR1 SQVTM and CDR2 ANQGSEA. Trimming left V 3 bases short and J 2 bases short, with 15 bases between. This chain's CDR3 is CSVDRQGGDTDTQYF. In nucleotides, the CDR3 is TGCAGCGTTGACAGGCAGGGGGGGGACACAGATACGCAGTATTTT.

Here the CDR3 reads CASSADVYNEQFF. In nucleotides, the CDR3 is TGTGCCAGCAGCGCGGACGTTTACAATGAGCAGTTCTTC. This chain connects TRBV9 to TRBJ2-1; D ambiguous. V lost 3 bases to trimming and J lost 4 bases, with 8 bases between them. Per the germline V gene, CDR1 is SGDLS and CDR2 is YYNGEE. The CDR3 is 13 amino acids.

V gene TRBV20-1 combines with J gene TRBJ1-2, with D possibly TRBD1 on 5 matching bases. The germline gives CDR1 DFQATT, CDR2 SNEGSKA (reference sequence). Trimming took off 3 bases at V and 5 bases at J, with 13 bases between the two ends. The CDR3 is 13 residues long. CDR3 in amino acids: CSASNTGSYGYTF. As DNA, the CDR3 is TGCAGTGCTAGTAACACAGGATCATATGGCTACACCTTC.